One sample yielded the 15 T cell receptor beta chains listed below, sequenced in a study of cytomegalovirus exposure and HLA in healthy donors. Generated by immunoSEQ multiplex PCR, the TCRdb table keeps only in-frame clones and is missing some. The table lists about 160,000 clones, roughly 90% of them singletons. Sequencing was performed on PBMCs. Receptor source: a woman in her 30s in good health and CMV-seronegative.

The V gene is TRBV4-2, the J gene TRBJ2-2; either TRBD1 or TRBD2 may supply D (5 bases each). Germline CDR1 reads LGHNA; CDR2 reads YNFKEQ. Trimming removed 1 base from V and 2 bases from J, with 8 bases in between. The CDR3 consists of 15 residues. CDR3 protein: CASSQVGDNTGELFF. CDR3 DNA sequence: TGTGCCAGCAGCCAAGTAGGGGACAACACCGGGGAGCTGTTTTTT.

The chain recombines TRBV7-6 with TRBJ2-1; tentatively, D is TRBD1 or TRBD2 (5 bases each). The CDR3 sequence is 17 residues long. The V gene's germline CDR1 is SGHVS and CDR2 FNYEAQ. The V end lost 4 bases, the J end lost 8 bases, and 24 bases lay between the germline ends. The CDR3 region has the DNA TGTGCCAGCAGCTCAAAGTGGCTTCGCCCATGGGACCATGAGCAGTTCTTC. Protein sequence: CASSSKWLRPWDHEQFF. The variable domain in full, completed from reference TRBV7-6 and TRBJ2-1, reads GAGVSQSPRYKVTKRGQDVALRCDPISGHVSLYWYRQALGQGPEFLTYFNYEAQQDKSGLPNDRFSAERPEGSISTLTIQRTEQRDSAMYRCASSSKWLRPWDHEQFFGPGTRLTVL.

J is TRBJ2-1 and V is TRBV5-6; no firm D call. Germline CDR1 reads SGHDT; CDR2 reads YYEEEE. This CDR3 has 15 residues. Trimming took off 1 base at V and 0 bases at J, with 8 bases between the two ends. CDR3 nucleotides: TGTGCCAGCAGCTTGACAGCCCCCTCCTACAATGAGCAGTTCTTC. Encoded protein: CASSLTAPSYNEQFF.

The chain couples TRBV5-1 to TRBJ2-7; 7 bases match TRBD2. The CDR3 covers 16 residues. V dropped 3 bases and J dropped 0; count of bases not matched to a gene: 9. Germline V CDR1 and CDR2: SGHRS, YFSETQ. The CDR3 DNA follows: TGCGCCAGCAGCTCCGGGGTGGCGGGAGTCTCCTACGAGCAGTACTTC. As protein: CASSSGVAGVSYEQYF. Full variable domain (rest looked up from reference TRBV5-1 and TRBJ2-7): KAGVTQTPRYLIKTRGQQVTLSCSPISGHRSVSWYQQTPGQGLQFLFEYFSETQRNKGNFPGRFSGRQFSNSRSEMNVSTLELGDSALYLCASSSGVAGVSYEQYFGPGTRLTVT.

V is TRBV7-2 and J is TRBJ2-2, with D perhaps TRBD2 (7 bases). The CDR3 runs 16 residues. V was trimmed by 0 bases and J by 6 bases, leaving 14 bases between them. Germline V gives CDR1 SGHTA, CDR2 FQGNSA. The CDR3 reads CASSLALGGRAGELFF. CDR3 in DNA: TGTGCCAGCAGCTTAGCGCTCGGGGGGCGGGCCGGGGAGCTGTTTTTT.

The rearrangement uses TRBV6-5 and TRBJ1-1, with D possibly being TRBD1 (5 bases). V was trimmed by 0 bases and J by 8 bases, leaving 10 bases between them. The CDR3 is made up of 13 amino acids. Germline V gives CDR1 MNHEY, CDR2 SVGAGI. This chain's CDR3 is CASSYSRGLEAFF. Written as DNA, the CDR3 is TGTGCCAGCAGTTACTCCCGGGGCCTAGAAGCTTTCTTT.

The J gene is TRBJ2-7, the V gene TRBV6-1; D perhaps matches TRBD2 (6 bases). Germline V gene lookup returns CDR1 MNHNS and CDR2 SASEGT. Trimming took off 8 bases at V and 1 base at J, with 12 bases between the two ends. The CDR3 has 13 amino acids. The CDR3: CASSEEGSYEQYF. The CDR3 DNA reads as TGTGCCAGCTCGGAGGAGGGATCCTACGAGCAGTACTTC.

The chain links TRBV7-9 to TRBJ1-1; D not resolved. The germline V gene encodes CDR1 SEHNR and CDR2 FQNEAQ (reference sequence). This CDR3 comprises 15 residues. The V gene lost 1 base and the J gene lost 2 bases, with 11 bases spanning the gap. The chain's CDR3 is CASSLDPTTNTEAFF. The DNA of the CDR3 is TGTGCCAGCAGCTTAGACCCCACCACCAACACTGAAGCTTTCTTT.

V gene TRBV6-5 combines with J gene TRBJ2-5; possible D gene TRBD1, 6 bases. Germline values: CDR1 MNHEY, CDR2 SVGAGI. The CDR3 sequence is 15 residues long. V was shortened by 10 bases and J by 1 base, with 19 bases between the two germline ends. CDR3 sequence reads: CATGGTGKGQETQYF. The CDR3 DNA follows: TGTGCCACTGGGGGTACAGGGAAGGGCCAAGAGACCCAGTACTTC.

The chain is built from TRBV9 and TRBJ2-7, with D perhaps matching TRBD2 (7 bases). This CDR3 region has 16 residues. Between the trimmed V and J ends, which lost 3 bases and 5 bases, there was a span of 21 bases. The germline V gene encodes CDR1 SGDLS and CDR2 YYNGEE. Written as DNA, the CDR3 is TGTGCCAGCAGCGCGGGTAGGGAGGGGGGCGGCCACGAGCAGTACTTC. It translates to CASSAGREGGGHEQYF.

The gene calls are TRBV27 and TRBJ2-3; D perhaps matches TRBD2 (6 bases). Germline loops: CDR1 MNHEY, CDR2 SMNVEV (reference sequence). This CDR3 has 13 residues. With 7 bases removed from V and 4 bases from J, the gap between germline ends came to 12 bases. The CDR3: CASKRGIADTQYF. The CDR3 DNA follows: TGTGCCAGCAAACGGGGGATCGCAGATACGCAGTATTTT.

This clone was seen only once. The CDR3 coding sequence is TGTGCCAGCAGCTTTGACGGGTCCGGCACAGATACGCAGTATTTT. It specifies CASSFDGSGTDTQYF. The chain has TRBV5-4 and TRBJ2-3; D not certain. This CDR3 has 15 residues. The V end was cut by 2 bases, the J end by 1 base, with 11 bases between. Germline V CDR1 and CDR2: SGHNT, YYREEE (reference sequence).

The chain has TRBV5-1 and TRBJ2-7; 9 bases match TRBD1. Looked up from germline, CDR1 is SGHRS and CDR2 is YFSETQ. The ends lost 4 bases at V and 3 bases at J; junction bases unmatched: 8. This CDR3 spans 15 amino acids. Here the CDR3 reads CASSMPGQGLYEQYF. CDR3 DNA sequence: TGCGCCAGCAGCATGCCGGGACAGGGTCTCTACGAGCAGTACTTC. The full variable domain, completed using reference TRBV5-1 and TRBJ2-7, is KAGVTQTPRYLIKTRGQQVTLSCSPISGHRSVSWYQQTPGQGLQFLFEYFSETQRNKGNFPGRFSGRQFSNSRSEMNVSTLELGDSALYLCASSMPGQGLYEQYFGPGTRLTVT.

The chain joins TRBV19 to TRBJ1-5, with TRBD1 as a possible D gene (5 bases). Trimming pared 5 bases from V and 2 bases from J, leaving 7 bases between. CDR3 length: 13 residues. Germline V lookup: CDR1 LNHDA, CDR2 SQIVND (reference sequence). The CDR3, as DNA: TGTGCCAGTAGTTCGGGGGGCAATCAGCCCCAGCATTTT. It is translated as CASSSGGNQPQHF.

The chain joins TRBV5-1 to TRBJ1-1; weak D call: TRBD1 (6 bases). This CDR3 is 11 amino acids long. Trimming removed 3 bases at V and 14 bases at J, with 14 bases between. Per germline, CDR1 SGHRS and CDR2 YFSETQ. The CDR3 DNA sequence: TGCGCCAGCAGCTCCCAGGGGCATCGCTTCTTT. Translation: CASSSQGHRFF.